A few counts support the clone carrying this T cell receptor (beta chain). No antigen is known for it. The data were obtained in a study of T cell repertoires in cytomegalovirus infection. Overall study context: Public TCR beta signatures provided an indication of both CMV infection and a matching HLA type.

This CDR3 spans 20 amino acids. V lost 1 base and J lost 1; bases outside the gene matches: 12. Germline V CDR1 and CDR2: MGHDK, SYGVNS. Study-level points and caveats: Of the TCR beta families, the public ones yielded a cumulative frequency that identified carriers of CMV plus the relevant HLA. The ex vivo response showed dominance by HLA-C-restricted CMV-specific TCR beta clonotypes.

TCRdb recomputed calls from the reads with MiXCR, one row per CDR3 protein. The sample holds approximately 97,000 distinct CDR3 sequences, 16% seen once. The TCR originated in a human donor in good health (CMV status not recorded). Some clones in this sample may be carry-over from other donors' samples. The genes are TRBV25-1 and TRBJ2-1; 11 bases match TRBD2. Source material: PBMCs. The CDR3: CASSESWGSGGVVSYNEQFF. The CDR3 bases are TGTGCCAGCAGTGAATCGTGGGGTAGCGGGGGGGTAGTGTCCTACAATGAGCAGTTCTTC. The variable domain in full, with the rest retrieved from reference TRBV25-1 and TRBJ2-1, is EADIYQTPRYLVIGTGKKITLECSQTMGHDKMYWYQQDPGMELHLIHYSYGVNSTEKGDLSSESTVSRIRTEHFPLTLESARPSHTSQYLCASSESWGSGGVVSYNEQFFGPGTRLTVL.